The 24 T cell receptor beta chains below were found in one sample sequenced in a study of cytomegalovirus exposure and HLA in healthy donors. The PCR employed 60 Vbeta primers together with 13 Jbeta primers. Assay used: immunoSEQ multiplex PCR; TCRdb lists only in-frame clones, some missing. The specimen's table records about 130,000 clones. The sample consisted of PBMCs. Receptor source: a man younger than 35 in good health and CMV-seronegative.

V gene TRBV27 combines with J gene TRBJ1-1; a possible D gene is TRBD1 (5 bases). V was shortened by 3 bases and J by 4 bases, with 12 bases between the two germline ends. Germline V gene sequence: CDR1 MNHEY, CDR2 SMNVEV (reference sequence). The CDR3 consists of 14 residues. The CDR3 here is CASSFRGTGTEAFF. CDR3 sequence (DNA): TGTGCCAGCAGTTTCCGGGGGACGGGCACTGAAGCTTTCTTT.

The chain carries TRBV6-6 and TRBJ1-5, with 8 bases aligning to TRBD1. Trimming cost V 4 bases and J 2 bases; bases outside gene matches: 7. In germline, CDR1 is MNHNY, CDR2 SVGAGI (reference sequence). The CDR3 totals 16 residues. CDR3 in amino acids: CASSSHGQGRNQPQHF. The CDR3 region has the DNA TGTGCCAGCAGTTCCCACGGACAGGGCCGCAATCAGCCCCAGCATTTT.

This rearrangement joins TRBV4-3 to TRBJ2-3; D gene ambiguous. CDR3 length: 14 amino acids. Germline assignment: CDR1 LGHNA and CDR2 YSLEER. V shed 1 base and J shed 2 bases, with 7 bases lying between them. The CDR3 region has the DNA TGCGCCAGCAGCCAAGGCTTAGTCACAGATACGCAGTATTTT. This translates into CASSQGLVTDTQYF.

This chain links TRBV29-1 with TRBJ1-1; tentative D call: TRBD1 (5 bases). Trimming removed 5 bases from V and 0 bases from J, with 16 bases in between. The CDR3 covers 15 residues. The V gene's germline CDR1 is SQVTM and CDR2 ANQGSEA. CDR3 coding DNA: TGCAGCGTTCGGGACTTCGGAGGCGTGAACACTGAAGCTTTCTTT. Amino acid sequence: CSVRDFGGVNTEAFF.

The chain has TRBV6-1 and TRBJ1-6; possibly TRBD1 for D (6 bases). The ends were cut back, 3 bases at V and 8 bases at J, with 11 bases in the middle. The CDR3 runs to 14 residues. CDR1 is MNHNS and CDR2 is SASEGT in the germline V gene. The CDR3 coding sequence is TGTGCCAGCAGTGATGGGGGCCGGGATTCACCCCTCCACTTT. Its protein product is CASSDGGRDSPLHF.

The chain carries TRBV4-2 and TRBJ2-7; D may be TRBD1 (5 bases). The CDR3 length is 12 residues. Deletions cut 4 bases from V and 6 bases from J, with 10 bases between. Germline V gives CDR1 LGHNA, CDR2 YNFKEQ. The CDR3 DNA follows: TGTGCCAGCAGCCTCAGGGTGGGCGAGCAGTACTTC. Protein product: CASSLRVGEQYF.

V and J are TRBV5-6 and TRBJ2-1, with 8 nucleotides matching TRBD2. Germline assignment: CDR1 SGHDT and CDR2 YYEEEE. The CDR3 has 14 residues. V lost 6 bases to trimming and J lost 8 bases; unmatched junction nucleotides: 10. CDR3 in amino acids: CASTPGLGLDEQFF. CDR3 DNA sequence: TGTGCCAGCACCCCGGGACTAGGTCTCGATGAGCAGTTCTTC.

For the CDR3, the DNA is TGTGCCAGCAGTGGGATTCAGGAGGCCAATCAGCCCCAGCATTTT. Protein: CASSGIQEANQPQHF. The chain is built from TRBV28 and TRBJ1-5; D is unresolved. The CDR3 sequence is 15 residues long. The germline CDR1 and CDR2 sequences are MDHEN and SYDVKM. V was trimmed by 5 bases and J by 3 bases, leaving 14 bases between them.

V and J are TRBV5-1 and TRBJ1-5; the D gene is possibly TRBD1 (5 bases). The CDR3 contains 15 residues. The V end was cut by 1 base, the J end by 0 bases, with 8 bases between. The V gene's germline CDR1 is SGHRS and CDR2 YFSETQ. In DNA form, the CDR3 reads TGCGCCAGCAGCTTGTACGGGGGTAGCAATCAGCCCCAGCATTTT. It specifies CASSLYGGSNQPQHF. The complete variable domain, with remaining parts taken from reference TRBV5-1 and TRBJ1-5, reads KAGVTQTPRYLIKTRGQQVTLSCSPISGHRSVSWYQQTPGQGLQFLFEYFSETQRNKGNFPGRFSGRQFSNSRSEMNVSTLELGDSALYLCASSLYGGSNQPQHFGDGTRLSIL.

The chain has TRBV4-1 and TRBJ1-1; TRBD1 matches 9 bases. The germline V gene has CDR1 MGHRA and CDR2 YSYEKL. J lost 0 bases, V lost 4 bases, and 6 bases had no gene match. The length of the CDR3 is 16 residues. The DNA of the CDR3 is TGCGCCAGCAGCCTCCGACAGGGGGATATGAACACTGAAGCTTTCTTT. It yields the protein CASSLRQGDMNTEAFF.

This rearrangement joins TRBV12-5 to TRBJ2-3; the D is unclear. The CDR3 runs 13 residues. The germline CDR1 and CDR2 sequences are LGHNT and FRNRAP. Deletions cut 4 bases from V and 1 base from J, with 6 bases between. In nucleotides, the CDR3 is TGTGCTAGTGGTTCCCCCGGCACAGATACGCAGTATTTT. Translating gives CASGSPGTDTQYF.

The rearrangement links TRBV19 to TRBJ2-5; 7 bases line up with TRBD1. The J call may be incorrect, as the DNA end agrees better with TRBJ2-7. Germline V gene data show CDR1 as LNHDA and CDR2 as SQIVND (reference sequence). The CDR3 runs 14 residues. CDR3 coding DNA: TGTGCCAGTAGTATAGAAACAGGGGATCGCGAGCAGTACTTC. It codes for CASSIETGDREQYF.

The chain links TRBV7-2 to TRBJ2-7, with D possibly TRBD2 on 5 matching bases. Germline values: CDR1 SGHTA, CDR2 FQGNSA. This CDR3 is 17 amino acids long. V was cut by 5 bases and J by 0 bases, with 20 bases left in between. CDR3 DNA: TGTGCCAGCAGCCCTGTGCCCCGGGGTATCAGCTCCTACGAGCAGTACTTC. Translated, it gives CASSPVPRGISSYEQYF.

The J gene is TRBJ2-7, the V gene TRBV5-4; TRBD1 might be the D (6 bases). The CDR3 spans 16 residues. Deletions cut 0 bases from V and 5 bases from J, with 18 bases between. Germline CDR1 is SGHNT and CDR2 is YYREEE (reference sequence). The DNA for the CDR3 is TGTGCCAGCAGCTTGGCCGGCTCGGGACACGGCAACGAGCAGTACTTC. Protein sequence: CASSLAGSGHGNEQYF.

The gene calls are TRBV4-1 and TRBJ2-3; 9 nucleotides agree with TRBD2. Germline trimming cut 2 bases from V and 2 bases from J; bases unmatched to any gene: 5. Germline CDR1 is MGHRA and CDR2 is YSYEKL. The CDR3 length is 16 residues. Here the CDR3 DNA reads TGCGCCAGCAGCCAAAATTTAGCGGGAGACACAGATACGCAGTATTTT. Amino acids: CASSQNLAGDTDTQYF.

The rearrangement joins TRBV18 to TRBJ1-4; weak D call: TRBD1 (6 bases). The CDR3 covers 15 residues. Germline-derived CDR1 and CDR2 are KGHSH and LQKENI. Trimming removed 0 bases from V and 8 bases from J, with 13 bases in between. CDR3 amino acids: CASSPPTGRGEKLFF. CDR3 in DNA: TGTGCCAGCTCACCACCAACAGGGAGAGGAGAAAAACTGTTTTTT.

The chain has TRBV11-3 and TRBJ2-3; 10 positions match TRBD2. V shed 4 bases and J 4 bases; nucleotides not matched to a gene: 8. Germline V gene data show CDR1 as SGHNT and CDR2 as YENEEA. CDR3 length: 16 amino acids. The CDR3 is CASSWSLAGESDTQYF. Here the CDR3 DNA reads TGTGCCAGCAGCTGGTCTCTAGCGGGAGAGTCAGATACGCAGTATTTT.

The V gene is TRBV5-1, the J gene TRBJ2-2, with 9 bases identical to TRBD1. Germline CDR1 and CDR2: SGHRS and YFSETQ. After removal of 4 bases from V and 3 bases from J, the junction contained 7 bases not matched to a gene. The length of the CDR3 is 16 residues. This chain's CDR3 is CASSIPRDRDTGELFF. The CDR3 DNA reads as TGCGCCAGCAGCATCCCCCGGGACAGGGACACCGGGGAGCTGTTTTTT.

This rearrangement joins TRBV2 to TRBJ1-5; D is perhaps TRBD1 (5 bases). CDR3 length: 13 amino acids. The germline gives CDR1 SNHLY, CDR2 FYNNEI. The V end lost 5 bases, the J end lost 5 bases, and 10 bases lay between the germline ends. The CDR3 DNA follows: TGTGCCAGCAGTCGGGGGGAGGATCAGCCCCAGCATTTT. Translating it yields CASSRGEDQPQHF.

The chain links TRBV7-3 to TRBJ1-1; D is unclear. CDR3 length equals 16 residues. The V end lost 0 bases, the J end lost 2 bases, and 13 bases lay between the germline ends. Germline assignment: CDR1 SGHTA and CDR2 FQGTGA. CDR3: CASSLTRQGLNTEAFF. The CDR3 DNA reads TGTGCCAGCAGCTTAACGAGACAAGGACTAAACACTGAAGCTTTCTTT.

CDR3 sequence (DNA): TGTGCCAGTAGTATACTTGGGACAGGTTCTGGCAATCAGCCCCAGCATTTT. Translating gives CASSILGTGSGNQPQHF. The genes are TRBV19 and TRBJ1-5, with 8 bases lining up with TRBD1. Germline lookup yields CDR1 LNHDA and CDR2 SQIVND (reference sequence). The ends lost 2 bases at V and 2 bases at J; junction bases unmatched: 8. CDR3 length equals 17 residues.

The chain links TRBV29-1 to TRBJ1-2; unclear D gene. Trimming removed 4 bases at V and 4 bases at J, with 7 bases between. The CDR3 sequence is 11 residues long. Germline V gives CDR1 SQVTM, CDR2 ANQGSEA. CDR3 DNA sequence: TGCAGCGTTGGGCAGTCCTATGGCTACACCTTC. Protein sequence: CSVGQSYGYTF.

This CDR3 is CASSTGTENTEAFF. As DNA, the CDR3 is TGTGCCAGCAGCACCGGGACAGAGAACACTGAAGCTTTCTTT. This chain links TRBV6-6 with TRBJ1-1, with 7 positions matching TRBD1. CDR1 is MNHNY and CDR2 is SVGAGI in the germline V gene (reference sequence). The CDR3 length is 14 residues. Losses at the gene ends were 6 bases for V and 1 base for J; bases not matched to a gene: 5.

CDR3 sequence (DNA): TGTGCCAGCAGTCCCCCCACGGGAGGATCCTACGAGCAGTACTTC. This gives the protein CASSPPTGGSYEQYF. V gene TRBV28 combines with J gene TRBJ2-7; 7 nucleotides align to TRBD2. J was trimmed by 1 base and V by 5 bases; bases with no gene match: 8. The CDR3 extends over 15 amino acids. Germline V gene sequence: CDR1 MDHEN, CDR2 SYDVKM.